This entry features one TCR beta chain sequence. The antigen is unknown. Clones were read by immunoSEQ multiplex PCR, and TCRdb kept only the in-frame ones, dropping some. The sample shows roughly 140,000 clones, 94% of them seen only once. The sample is drawn from a study of T cell responses to AZD1222 COVID-19 vaccine. The study, taken as a whole, reports: Baseline serostatus was positive in only six AZD1222 recipients. Possibly, clonal diversity was underestimated; donors were largely white British and included more females. Spike as a whole was targeted by vaccine-associated CD4 TCRs, dominant at 160-218 and 743-854.

This CDR3 has 15 amino acids. Between the trimmed V and J ends, which lost 4 bases and 1 base, there was a span of 12 bases. The V gene's germline CDR1 is SGHRS and CDR2 YFSETQ. The TCR comes from an adult in good health. V is TRBV5-1 and J is TRBJ2-1; D gene uncertain. The sequences come from peripheral blood, collected on day 0 of AZD1222 vaccination. The chain's CDR3 is CASSPASGSYNEQFF. The CDR3 DNA sequence: TGCGCCAGCAGCCCCGCTTCCGGGTCCTACAATGAGCAGTTCTTC. Together with reference TRBV5-1 and TRBJ2-1, the CDR3 gives the full variable domain: KAGVTQTPRYLIKTRGQQVTLSCSPISGHRSVSWYQQTPGQGLQFLFEYFSETQRNKGNFPGRFSGRQFSNSRSEMNVSTLELGDSALYLCASSPASGSYNEQFFGPGTRLTVL.